This passage covers 18 T cell receptor beta chains from one sample sequenced in a study of immune evolution from preneoplasia to lung adenocarcinoma. Generated by immunoSEQ multiplex PCR, the TCRdb table keeps only in-frame clones and is missing some. The data contain more than 7,500 clones, over 60% of them seen just once; the ten biggest clones take up approximately 5%. Sequences were obtained from FFPE minimally invasive lung adenocarcinoma tissue. The receptors stem from a person aged 70 to 85 with lung adenocarcinoma. Some clones in this sample may be carry-over from other donors' samples.

The genes are TRBV5-6 and TRBJ1-1, with 7 bases identical to TRBD1. The CDR3 is 15 amino acids. The ends lost 0 bases at V and 4 bases at J; junction bases unmatched: 6. The V gene's germline CDR1 is SGHDT and CDR2 YYEEEE. As DNA, the CDR3 is TGTGCCAGCAGCTTGGGCGGGGCAGGGGGCACTGAAGCTTTCTTT. Translation gives CASSLGGAGGTEAFF.

J is TRBJ1-5 and V is TRBV6-1, with 7 bases aligning to TRBD1. Germline V gene lookup returns CDR1 MNHNS and CDR2 SASEGT. J was trimmed by 7 bases and V by 4 bases; bases with no gene match: 10. The CDR3 spans 15 residues. This CDR3 reads CASSVSQGIWQPQHF. The DNA of the CDR3 is TGTGCCAGCAGTGTCTCACAGGGGATTTGGCAGCCCCAGCATTTT.

The chain couples TRBV30 to TRBJ2-5, with D possibly TRBD2 on 5 matching bases. The CDR3 is made up of 13 amino acids. The germline V and J ends were trimmed by 4 bases and 1 base, with 10 bases remaining between them. CDR1 and CDR2 (germline): GTSNPN, SVGIG (reference sequence). The CDR3 spells CAWKGSFQETQYF. The CDR3 DNA reads as TGTGCCTGGAAAGGGAGTTTCCAAGAGACCCAGTACTTC.

The chain couples TRBV28 to TRBJ2-7, with D possibly called TRBD1 or TRBD2 (5 bases each). Germline CDR1 is MDHEN and CDR2 is SYDVKM. The CDR3 sequence is 12 residues long. Trimming stripped 6 bases from V and 6 bases from J, with 12 bases between. The CDR3 DNA follows: TGTGCCAGCAGATACCCTGGGGGCGAGCAGTACTTC. Translation gives CASRYPGGEQYF.

The chain couples TRBV9 to TRBJ2-6, with D perhaps TRBD1 (6 bases). The germline V gene has CDR1 SGDLS and CDR2 YYNGEE. The CDR3 spans 16 residues. Trimming removed 3 bases from V and 1 base from J, with 11 bases in between. The CDR3 loop reads CASSGVRGSGANVLTF. CDR3 nucleotide sequence: TGTGCCAGCAGCGGAGTCAGGGGTTCTGGGGCCAACGTCCTGACTTTC.

The CDR3 DNA reads as TGTGCCATCAGTGAGTCGGGGACAGGGGTAAGCCAGCCCCAGCATTTT. This sequence encodes CAISESGTGVSQPQHF. The rearrangement joins TRBV10-3 to TRBJ1-5; 10 bases are a match to TRBD1. Germline V gives CDR1 ENHRY, CDR2 SYGVKD. The CDR3 runs 16 residues. V shed 0 bases and J 7 bases; nucleotides not matched to a gene: 6.

The rearrangement uses TRBV7-2 and TRBJ2-1; D perhaps matches TRBD2 (6 bases). Trimming left V 5 bases short and J 0 bases short, with 11 bases between. The CDR3 sequence is 15 residues long. In germline, CDR1 is SGHTA, CDR2 FQGNSA. The CDR3 DNA follows: TGTGCCAGCAGCGCCGGGACTGGCTCCTACAATGAGCAGTTCTTC. This encodes CASSAGTGSYNEQFF. Drawing the rest from reference TRBV7-2 and TRBJ2-1, the complete variable domain is GAGVSQSPSNKVTEKGKDVELRCDPISGHTALYWYRQSLGQGLEFLIYFQGNSAPDKSGLPSDRFSAERTGGSVSTLTIQRTQQEDSAVYLCASSAGTGSYNEQFFGPGTRLTVL.

This sequence joins TRBV10-3 and TRBJ1-2; a weak D match, TRBD1 (6 bases). Looked up from germline, CDR1 is ENHRY and CDR2 is SYGVKD. Trimming cost V 3 bases and J 5 bases, with 10 bases left between them. CDR3 length equals 13 residues. CDR3 region: CAISDSGEYGYTF. The CDR3 DNA reads as TGTGCCATCAGTGATTCAGGGGAGTATGGCTACACCTTC.

The rearrangement uses TRBV25-1 and TRBJ2-7, with TRBD2 matching over 13 bases. Losses at the gene ends were 5 bases for V and 0 bases for J; bases not matched to a gene: 7. The CDR3 runs to 17 residues. Germline assignment: CDR1 MGHDK and CDR2 SYGVNS. The CDR3 coding sequence is TGTGCCAGCAGTAAATGGACTAGCGGGGGACCCTCCTACGAGCAGTACTTC. This translates into CASSKWTSGGPSYEQYF.

V usage is TRBV14 and J usage is TRBJ1-1; D is unclear. The CDR3 is 16 residues long. V lost 0 bases and J 5 bases, leaving 16 bases between the germline ends. Germline-derived CDR1 and CDR2 are SGHDN and FVKESK. The DNA for the CDR3 is TGTGCCAGCAGCCAAGATCTTGGGCCCCTGGGAACTGAAGCTTTCTTT. Its protein is CASSQDLGPLGTEAFF.

This chain joins TRBV7-2 and TRBJ2-5; 11 nucleotides agree with TRBD2. Germline-derived CDR1 and CDR2 are SGHTA and FQGNSA. This CDR3 has 15 amino acids. Trimming took 5 bases from V and 3 from J; bases not matched to a gene: 5. CDR3: CASSETSGGEETQYF. The CDR3 bases are TGTGCCAGCAGCGAAACTAGCGGGGGTGAAGAGACCCAGTACTTC.

The J gene is TRBJ2-7, the V gene TRBV5-1; TRBD1 matches at 7 bases. Losses at the gene ends were 2 bases for V and 4 bases for J; bases not matched to a gene: 3. Germline V gene data show CDR1 as SGHRS and CDR2 as YFSETQ. CDR3 size: 13 residues. The CDR3 sequence: CASSFGQDYEQYF. Written as DNA, the CDR3 is TGCGCCAGCAGCTTTGGACAGGATTACGAGCAGTACTTC.

The V and J genes are TRBV27 and TRBJ1-2; a possible D gene is TRBD1 (6 bases). Germline lookup yields CDR1 MNHEY and CDR2 SMNVEV (reference sequence). V lost 5 bases and J 6 bases, leaving 10 bases between the germline ends. This CDR3 has 12 amino acids. The CDR3 sequence: CASSRGGNGYTF. In DNA form, the CDR3 reads TGTGCCAGCAGTAGGGGGGGGAATGGCTACACCTTC.

This chain uses TRBV7-8 with TRBJ2-5; 10 bases fit TRBD2. From germline, CDR1 is SGHVS and CDR2 FQNEAQ. Unmatched junction bases numbered 9, after V lost 3 bases and J lost 5 bases. CDR3 length: 16 residues. CDR3 amino acids: CASSLGAGGLGETQYF. In DNA, the CDR3 is TGTGCCAGCAGCTTGGGAGCGGGGGGGCTTGGCGAGACCCAGTACTTC.

V gene TRBV6-1 combines with J gene TRBJ1-5; tentative D call: TRBD1 (5 bases). The V gene's germline CDR1 is MNHNS and CDR2 SASEGT. The CDR3 is made up of 15 amino acids. V lost 2 bases and J 3 bases, leaving 11 bases between the germline ends. This chain's CDR3 is CASSEQGGDNQPQHF. DNA of the CDR3: TGTGCCAGCAGTGAACAGGGAGGAGACAATCAGCCCCAGCATTTT.

This chain uses TRBV7-2 with TRBJ2-7, with 7 positions matching TRBD2. The CDR3 length is 13 residues. V shed 6 bases, J shed 5 bases, and the junction held 7 bases outside the gene matches. In germline, CDR1 is SGHTA, CDR2 FQGNSA. The CDR3 DNA reads as TGTGCCAGCAGAGCGGGGTCCAGGAACGAGCAGTACTTC. Translation: CASRAGSRNEQYF.

This chain links TRBV5-6 with TRBJ2-3, with D perhaps matching TRBD1 or TRBD2 (6 bases each). CDR3 length: 14 residues. Trimming left V 0 bases short and J 6 bases short, with 11 bases between. The germline CDR1 and CDR2 sequences are SGHDT and YYEEEE. The CDR3 DNA reads as TGTGCCAGCAGCTTGGTACAGGGAGGCGATACGCAGTATTTT. Protein: CASSLVQGGDTQYF.

The chain employs TRBV7-9 and TRBJ2-3; 8 nucleotides agree with TRBD1. Germline V lookup: CDR1 SEHNR, CDR2 FQNEAQ (reference sequence). The CDR3 has 16 residues. J gave up 0 bases and V 3 bases, and 5 bases lay outside the gene matches. CDR3: CASSFGTGTSTDTQYF. DNA of the CDR3: TGTGCCAGCAGCTTTGGGACAGGCACTAGCACAGATACGCAGTATTTT.